This T cell receptor beta chain originates from a study of Tregs in tolerant kidney transplant recipients. To note about this clone: The read terminates 3 residues ahead of where the CDR3 ends, so the germline J gene completes it.

Profiled with immunoSEQ multiplex PCR; TCRdb holds only in-frame clones, not every one. This sample contains approximately 35,000 clones. This CDR3 contains 15 residues. Germline-derived CDR1 and CDR2 are SGHVS and FNYEAQ. V was clipped by 1 base and J by 6 bases, with 13 bases between them. The sample was CD8+ T cells from blood, taken before the transplant. This TCR derives from a human donor who received a combined kidney and bone marrow transplant. The J gene is TRBJ1-3, the V gene TRBV7-6; D gene ambiguous. CDR3 sequence: CASSLGPHYLNTIYF. The sequenced CDR3 bases are TGTGCCAGCAGCTTAGGTCCCCACTACCTAAACACC.